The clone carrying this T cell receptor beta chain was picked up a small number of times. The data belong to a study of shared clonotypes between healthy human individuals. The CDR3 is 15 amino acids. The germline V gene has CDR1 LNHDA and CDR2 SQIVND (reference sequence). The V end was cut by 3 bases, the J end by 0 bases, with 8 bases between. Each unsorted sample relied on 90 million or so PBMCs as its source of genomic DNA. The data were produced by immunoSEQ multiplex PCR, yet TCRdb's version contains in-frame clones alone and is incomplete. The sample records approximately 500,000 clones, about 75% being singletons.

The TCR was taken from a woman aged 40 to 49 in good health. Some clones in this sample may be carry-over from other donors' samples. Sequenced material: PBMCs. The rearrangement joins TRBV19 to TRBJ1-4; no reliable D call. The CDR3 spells CASSMSQPTNEKLFF. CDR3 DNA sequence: TGTGCCAGTAGTATGAGTCAGCCAACTAATGAAAAACTGTTTTTT.